This TCR beta chain was sequenced in a study of shared clonotypes between healthy human individuals. Germline loops: CDR1 LNHDA, CDR2 SQIVND (reference sequence). This CDR3 has 12 residues. Trimming left V 5 bases short and J 2 bases short, with 7 bases between. Concerning this clone: Other nucleotide sequences from this sample produce the same CDR3.

TCRdb's table, derived via immunoSEQ multiplex PCR, lists solely in-frame clones and lacks some. Among 1.6 million or so clones listed, less than 99% were seen once. The sample taken for sequencing was naive CD4+ T cells sorted from blood. Documented subset: CD45RA+ positively selected. The receptor comes from a man younger than 40 in good health. This chain uses TRBV19 with TRBJ2-7; D remains unclear. CDR3: CASSLTPYEQYF. DNA of the CDR3: TGTGCCAGTAGTTTGACTCCCTACGAGCAGTACTTC.